This is a list of T cell receptor beta chains from one sample in a study of cytomegalovirus exposure and HLA in healthy donors. Clones were read by immunoSEQ multiplex PCR, and TCRdb kept only the in-frame ones, dropping some. This table holds around 130,000 clones, 65% to 85% found once. Sequenced material: PBMCs. The source of these receptors is a woman in her thirties or forties in good health and CMV-seronegative. The CDR3 runs from the conserved cysteine through the conserved F or W. The D gene is left open where the match is weak. Some rows mark clone size as missing; the rest say once, few, many or name a class of expanded clone.

V	D	size	J	DNA	CDR3
TRBV13	TRBD2	.	TRBJ2-3	TGTGCCAGCAGCTCCCGGACTAGCGGAGCTAGCACAGATACGCAGTATTTT	CASSSRTSGASTDTQYF
TRBV5-4	.	.	TRBJ2-7	TGTGCCAGCAGCTTGGGAGAGCTCGAGCAGTACTTC	CASSLGELEQYF
TRBV5-8	TRBD1	.	TRBJ1-6	TGTGCCAGCAGCTTGACGGACAGGGATAATTCACCCCTCCACTTT	CASSLTDRDNSPLHF
TRBV5-8	TRBD2	.	TRBJ2-5	TGTGCCAGCAGCGCTCCGGGACTAGATAAAGAGACCCAGTACTTC	CASSAPGLDKETQYF
TRBV5-8	TRBD2	.	TRBJ2-1	TGTGCCAGCAGGCGGGAGTCCTACAATGAGCAGTTCTTC	CASRRESYNEQFF
TRBV5-6	TRBD1	few	TRBJ2-7	TGTGCCAGCAGCCCGGACAGGGAGACCTACGAGCAGTACTTC	CASSPDRETYEQYF
TRBV7-9	TRBD1	few	TRBJ1-4	TGTGCCAGCAGCCGGAGTCAGGGGGCGATAGGTGAAAAACTGTTTTTT	CASSRSQGAIGEKLFF
TRBV30	.	.	TRBJ2-3	TGTGCCTGGAGTGGGAGTTTTACCACAGATACGCAGTATTTT	CAWSGSFTTDTQYF
TRBV7-9	TRBD1	.	TRBJ1-5	TGTGCCAGCAGCTTAGCTGACAGGGGTCAGCCCCAGCATTTT	CASSLADRGQPQHF
TRBV11-3	TRBD2	.	TRBJ2-1	TGTGCCAGCAGCTTAGAGTCGGGAGGGTCGGCTAATGAGCAGTTCTTC	CASSLESGGSANEQFF
TRBV6-4	.	once	TRBJ1-2	TGTGCCAGCATCTACGGGGGGGTTAGCTATGGCTACACCTTC	CASIYGGVSYGYTF
TRBV28	.	.	TRBJ1-1	TGTGCCAGCAGCAGGGGAACTGAAGCTTTCTTT	CASSRGTEAFF
TRBV2	.	.	TRBJ2-3	TGTGCCAGCAGTGGATATAGGGGCCGCACAGATACGCAGTATTTT	CASSGYRGRTDTQYF
TRBV7-9	TRBD1	few	TRBJ1-2	TGTGCCAGCAGTCGACAGGGGTTAGATGGCTACACCTTC	CASSRQGLDGYTF
TRBV4-2	TRBD2	.	TRBJ2-5	TGTGCCAGCAGCCCCAGTTGGCTAGCGGGGGAAGAGACCCAGTACTTC	CASSPSWLAGEETQYF
TRBV30	.	.	TRBJ2-7	TGTGCCTCCTCCGGACAGGGAGGGGACGAGCAGTACTTC	CASSGQGGDEQYF
TRBV5-1	.	.	TRBJ2-3	TGCGCCAGCAGCTTTGGACCCGGGGCAGATACGCAGTATTTT	CASSFGPGADTQYF
TRBV5-1	.	.	TRBJ1-4	TGCGCCAGCAGGGGCGACAGCACCGAAAAACTGTTTTTT	CASRGDSTEKLFF
TRBV5-1	.	once	TRBJ1-5	TGCGCCAGCAGGCAGGGAGGAGATAGCAATCAGCCCCAGCATTTT	CASRQGGDSNQPQHF
TRBV15	.	.	TRBJ1-2	TGTGCCACCAGATTCGAAGGTCGGGGTCAGGGGTTTAACTATGGCTACACCTTC	CATRFEGRGQGFNYGYTF
TRBV9	.	.	TRBJ2-3	TGTGCCAGCAGCGCCTCCCTAGGAATAGCGGACACAGATACGCAGTATTTT	CASSASLGIADTDTQYF
TRBV7-9	.	.	TRBJ2-7	TGTGCCAGCAGCCCACCCGGAGGGGCCGCCTACGAGCAGTACTTC	CASSPPGGAAYEQYF
TRBV7-3	TRBD1	.	TRBJ2-4	TGTGCCAGCAGCCGCGGACAGGGAGTAGCCAAAAACATTCAGTACTTC	CASSRGQGVAKNIQYF
TRBV30	.	.	TRBJ2-7	TGTGCCTGGAGCGGGGGACTCTCCTACGAGCAGTACTTC	CAWSGGLSYEQYF
TRBV4-1	.	.	TRBJ2-1	TGCGCCAGCAGCCAAGACGGGACCTACAATGAGCAGTTCTTC	CASSQDGTYNEQFF
TRBV27	.	.	TRBJ1-2	TGTGCCAGCAGTTTCGACTCACTCACCTATGGCTACACCTTC	CASSFDSLTYGYTF
TRBV6-1	.	.	TRBJ2-1	TGTGCCAGCAGTGAAGCGGGGGGTAAGGGGCAGGTCGGTCATGAGCAGTTCTTC	CASSEAGGKGQVGHEQFF
TRBV19	TRBD1	.	TRBJ1-6	TGTGCCAGTAGCCCGGACAGGAGCTCCTATAATTCACCCCTCCACTTT	CASSPDRSSYNSPLHF
TRBV5-1	.	.	TRBJ2-5	TGCGCCAGCAGCTTACAGGTGACTCAAGAGACCCAGTACTTC	CASSLQVTQETQYF
TRBV27	.	few	TRBJ1-2	TGTGCCAGCAGTCGAACGGTCGACTATGGCTACACCTTC	CASSRTVDYGYTF
TRBV19	.	.	TRBJ2-7	TGTGCCAGTAGTATCATCCAGGGGTCCTACGAGCAGTACTTC	CASSIIQGSYEQYF
TRBV5-1	TRBD1	.	TRBJ1-1	TGCGCCAGCAGCCGCGGACAGGGGCCTCTAAACACTGAAGCTTTCTTT	CASSRGQGPLNTEAFF
TRBV6-5	TRBD1	.	TRBJ2-5	TGTGCCAGCAAGAAGGGGACAGGGGAGAGGGAGACCCAGTACTTC	CASKKGTGERETQYF
TRBV19	TRBD1	few	TRBJ2-7	TGTGCCAGTAACGACAGGGGGCGACCCTACGAGCAGTACTTC	CASNDRGRPYEQYF
TRBV2	.	few	TRBJ2-7	TGTGCCAGCAAGGGGGAAGACGAGCAGTACTTC	CASKGEDEQYF
TRBV2	.	once	TRBJ1-2	TGTGCCAGCGGAAGTTTAGGGGTTGATAATGGCTACACCTTC	CASGSLGVDNGYTF
TRBV5-1	.	.	TRBJ2-4	TGCGCCAGCAGTCCAGTGGAGGCCAAAAACATTCAGTACTTC	CASSPVEAKNIQYF
TRBV30	.	.	TRBJ1-5	TGTGCCTGGAGTCCTGACAGGCGGGTCAATCAGCCCCAGCATTTT	CAWSPDRRVNQPQHF
TRBV5-1	.	.	TRBJ2-7	TGCGCCAGCAGCCTCGGGGAAAACGAGCAGTACTTC	CASSLGENEQYF
TRBV11-1	.	.	TRBJ2-1	TGTGCCAGCAGCTTAGGGGAGGGGGACTACAATGAGCAGTTCTTC	CASSLGEGDYNEQFF
TRBV6-6	.	.	TRBJ2-1	TGTGCCAGCAGTCTAACGCGGGATGAGCAGTTCTTC	CASSLTRDEQFF
TRBV5-1	.	.	TRBJ2-5	TGCGCCAGCAGCTTGGGGTCCCAGGCCCAAGAGACCCAGTACTTC	CASSLGSQAQETQYF
TRBV7-9	TRBD2	.	TRBJ2-1	TGTGCCAGCAGCGAAGGAAGCGGGGCCAACAATGAGCAGTTCTTC	CASSEGSGANNEQFF
TRBV18	.	.	TRBJ2-2	TGTGCCAGCTCCCCACCCACGAACACCGGGGAGCTGTTTTTT	CASSPPTNTGELFF
TRBV30	.	.	TRBJ2-5	TGTGCCTGGAGTCAGGGTTGGGGATACCAAGAGACCCAGTACTTC	CAWSQGWGYQETQYF
TRBV11-3	.	.	TRBJ2-5	TGTGCCAGCAGTCGGTACGGTGAAGAGACCCAGTACTTC	CASSRYGEETQYF
TRBV28	TRBD1	.	TRBJ2-7	TGTGCCACCCGGGACAGGGGTATCTACGAGCAGTACTTC	CATRDRGIYEQYF
TRBV7-2	.	.	TRBJ2-1	TGTGCCAGCAGCTCTCATTGGAAGACCAGCGCCTACAATGAGCAGTTCTTC	CASSSHWKTSAYNEQFF
TRBV7-8	.	.	TRBJ1-3	TGTGCCAGCAGCTTAACTGGTTACCTAAACACCATATATTTT	CASSLTGYLNTIYF
TRBV18	TRBD1	.	TRBJ2-7	TGTGCCAGCTCACTCAAGGGGGCCGCAAACGAGCAGTACTTC	CASSLKGAANEQYF
TRBV4-1	.	.	TRBJ2-2	TGCGCCAGCAGCCTGGCGGGCTACACCGGGGAGCTGTTTTTT	CASSLAGYTGELFF
TRBV27	.	few	TRBJ1-6	TGTGCCAGCAGTTTAGAGGGGGTTTCACCCCTCCACTTT	CASSLEGVSPLHF
TRBV28	.	.	TRBJ1-2	TGTGCCAGCAGTATACAGTATGGCTACACCTTC	CASSIQYGYTF
TRBV29-1	.	.	TRBJ1-1	TGCAGCGTTGACCTCCTAGGGGGGAACACTGAAGCTTTCTTT	CSVDLLGGNTEAFF
TRBV7-9	.	.	TRBJ2-1	TGTGCCAGCAGCCCCCCCGGGATCGACAATGAGCAGTTCTTC	CASSPPGIDNEQFF
TRBV7-2	TRBD2	.	TRBJ2-7	TGTGCCAGCAGCTTAGGGTCGGGGGGGCACGGGCCCTACGAGCAGTACTTC	CASSLGSGGHGPYEQYF